This TCR beta chain was observed in a study of T-cell memory formation after mild COVID-19. A few counts support this clonotype. The CDR3 has 15 amino acids. V shed 5 bases, J shed 7 bases, and the junction held 9 bases outside the gene matches. A single record per CDR3 protein comes from TCRdb applying MiXCR to the 5' RACE reads. The sample has 350,000 to 500,000 distinct CDR3 sequences, 20% to 25% seen once; the top ten hold about 12%. The sequenced material came from PBMCs or a T cell subset sorted from them (not recorded which). This clonotype was obtained from an adult woman who had mild COVID-19 (a few samples of this study predate the infection). Cell type and time point are not known. This rearrangement joins TRBV12-3 or TRBV12-4 to TRBJ2-4; 9 positions agree with TRBD1. The chain's CDR3 is CASSLQTGGRNIQYF. Here the CDR3 DNA reads TGTGCCAGCAGTCTCCAGACAGGGGGACGGAACATTCAGTACTTC.